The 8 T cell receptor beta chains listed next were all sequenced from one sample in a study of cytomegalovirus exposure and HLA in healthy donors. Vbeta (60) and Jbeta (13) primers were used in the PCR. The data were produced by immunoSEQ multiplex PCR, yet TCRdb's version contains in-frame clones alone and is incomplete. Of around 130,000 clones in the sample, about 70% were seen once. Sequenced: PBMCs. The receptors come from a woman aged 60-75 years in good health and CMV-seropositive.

The CDR3: CASHGGGYGTQYF. CDR3 bases: TGTGCCAGCCACGGGGGGGGCTACGGGACCCAGTACTTC. The V gene is TRBV25-1, the J gene TRBJ2-5; 8 bases agree with TRBD2. V trimming: 8 bases; J trimming: 7 bases; junction bases outside the gene matches: 9. The germline CDR1 and CDR2 sequences are MGHDK and SYGVNS. CDR3 length: 13 amino acids.

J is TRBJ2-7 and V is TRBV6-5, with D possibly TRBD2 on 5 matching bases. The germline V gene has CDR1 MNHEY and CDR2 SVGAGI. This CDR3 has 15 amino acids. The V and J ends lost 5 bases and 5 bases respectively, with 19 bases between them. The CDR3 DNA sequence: TGTGCCAGCAGTACCGGTGGGGTGGAGGAAGACGAGCAGTACTTC. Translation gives CASSTGGVEEDEQYF.

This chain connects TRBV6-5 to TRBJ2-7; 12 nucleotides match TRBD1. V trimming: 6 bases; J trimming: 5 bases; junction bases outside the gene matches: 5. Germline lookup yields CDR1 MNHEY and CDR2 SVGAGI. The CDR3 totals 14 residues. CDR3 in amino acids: CASRLGQGANEQYF. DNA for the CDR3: TGTGCCAGCAGGTTGGGACAGGGGGCCAACGAGCAGTACTTC.

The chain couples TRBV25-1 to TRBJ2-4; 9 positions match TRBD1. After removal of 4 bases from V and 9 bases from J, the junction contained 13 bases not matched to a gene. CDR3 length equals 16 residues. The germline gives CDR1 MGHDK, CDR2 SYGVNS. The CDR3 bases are TGTGCCAGCAGTGGGGCCGGGACAGGGCGCGTGGGCATTCAGTACTTC. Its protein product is CASSGAGTGRVGIQYF.

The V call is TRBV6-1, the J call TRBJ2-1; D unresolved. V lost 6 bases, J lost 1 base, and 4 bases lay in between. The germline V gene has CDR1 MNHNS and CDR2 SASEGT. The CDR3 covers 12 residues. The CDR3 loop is CASSRSYNEQFF. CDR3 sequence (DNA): TGTGCCAGCAGCCGTTCCTACAATGAGCAGTTCTTC.

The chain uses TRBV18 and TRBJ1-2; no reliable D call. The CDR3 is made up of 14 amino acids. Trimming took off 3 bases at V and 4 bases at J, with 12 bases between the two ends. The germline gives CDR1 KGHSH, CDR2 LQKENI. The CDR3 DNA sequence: TGTGCCAGCTCACCCTCGGGGTCGGGCTATGGCTACACCTTC. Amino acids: CASSPSGSGYGYTF.

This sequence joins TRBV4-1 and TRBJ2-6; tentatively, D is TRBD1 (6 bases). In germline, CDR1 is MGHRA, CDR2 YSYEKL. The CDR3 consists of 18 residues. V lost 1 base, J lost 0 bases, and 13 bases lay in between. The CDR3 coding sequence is TGCGCCAGCAGCCAAGCCCCAGGACAGATCTCTGGGGCCAACGTCCTGACTTTC. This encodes CASSQAPGQISGANVLTF.

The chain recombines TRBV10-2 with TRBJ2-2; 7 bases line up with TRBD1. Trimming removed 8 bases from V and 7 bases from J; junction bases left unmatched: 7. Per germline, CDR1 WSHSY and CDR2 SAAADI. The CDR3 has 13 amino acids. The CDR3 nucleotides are TGCGCCAGCGCCACAGGGGCGTTCGGGGAGCTGTTTTTT. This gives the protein CASATGAFGELFF.